This T cell receptor (beta chain) was profiled in a study of glioma-infiltrating T cells. CDR1 and CDR2 from the germline V gene are SEHNR and FQNEAQ (reference sequence). With 8 bases removed from V and 4 bases from J, the gap between germline ends came to 20 bases. The CDR3 spans 15 residues. The iRepertoire nested amplicon-rescue multiplex PCR amplified TCR alpha and beta CDR3s from RNA. Tissue mRNA or PBMC total RNA, roughly 85-450 ng, went into one-step reverse transcription and amplification. Each CDR3 protein is one row after TCRdb ran MiXCR on the multiplex PCR reads. This table holds 100,000 to 150,000 distinct CDR3 sequences, approximately 25% found once.

This TCR derives from a human donor with low-grade glioma or glioblastoma, undergoing nonglioma brain surgery, or in good health (not recorded which). Sequenced material: glioma tissue, nonneoplastic brain tissue, or PBMCs (not recorded which). This sequence joins TRBV7-9 and TRBJ2-5; no reliable D call. CDR3 amino acids: CASQPHLRVRETQYF. The CDR3 coding sequence is TGTGCCAGCCAACCCCACCTCCGGGTAAGAGAGACCCAGTACTTC.